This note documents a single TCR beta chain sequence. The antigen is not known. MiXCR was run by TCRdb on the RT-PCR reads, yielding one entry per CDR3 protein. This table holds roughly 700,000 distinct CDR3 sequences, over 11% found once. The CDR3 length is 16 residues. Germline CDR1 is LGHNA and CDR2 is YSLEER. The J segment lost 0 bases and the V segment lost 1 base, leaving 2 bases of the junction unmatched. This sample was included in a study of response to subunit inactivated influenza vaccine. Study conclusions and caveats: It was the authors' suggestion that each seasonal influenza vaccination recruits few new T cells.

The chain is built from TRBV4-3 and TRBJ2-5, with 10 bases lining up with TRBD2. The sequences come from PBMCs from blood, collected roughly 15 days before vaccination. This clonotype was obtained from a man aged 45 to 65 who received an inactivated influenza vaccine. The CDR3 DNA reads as TGCGCCAGCAGCCAAGGAGCGGGGGGGTACCAAGAGACCCAGTACTTC. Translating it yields CASSQGAGGYQETQYF.